This T cell receptor (beta chain) was sequenced during a study of blood T cell repertoires in COVID-19. TCRdb's copy holds only in-frame clones and misses some; the assay was immunoSEQ multiplex PCR. The sample has around 60,000 clones; 74% are singletons. Sample: peripheral blood. The clonotype comes from a woman older than 75 with acute or convalescent COVID-19.

The CDR3 is CASNPDRASNQPQHF. Here the CDR3 DNA reads TGTGCCAGTAACCCTGACAGGGCCAGCAATCAGCCCCAGCATTTT. The rearrangement joins TRBV19 to TRBJ1-5; TRBD1 matches at 7 bases. In germline, CDR1 is LNHDA, CDR2 SQIVND (reference sequence). V trimming: 7 bases; J trimming: 1 base; junction bases outside the gene matches: 7. CDR3 size: 15 residues.